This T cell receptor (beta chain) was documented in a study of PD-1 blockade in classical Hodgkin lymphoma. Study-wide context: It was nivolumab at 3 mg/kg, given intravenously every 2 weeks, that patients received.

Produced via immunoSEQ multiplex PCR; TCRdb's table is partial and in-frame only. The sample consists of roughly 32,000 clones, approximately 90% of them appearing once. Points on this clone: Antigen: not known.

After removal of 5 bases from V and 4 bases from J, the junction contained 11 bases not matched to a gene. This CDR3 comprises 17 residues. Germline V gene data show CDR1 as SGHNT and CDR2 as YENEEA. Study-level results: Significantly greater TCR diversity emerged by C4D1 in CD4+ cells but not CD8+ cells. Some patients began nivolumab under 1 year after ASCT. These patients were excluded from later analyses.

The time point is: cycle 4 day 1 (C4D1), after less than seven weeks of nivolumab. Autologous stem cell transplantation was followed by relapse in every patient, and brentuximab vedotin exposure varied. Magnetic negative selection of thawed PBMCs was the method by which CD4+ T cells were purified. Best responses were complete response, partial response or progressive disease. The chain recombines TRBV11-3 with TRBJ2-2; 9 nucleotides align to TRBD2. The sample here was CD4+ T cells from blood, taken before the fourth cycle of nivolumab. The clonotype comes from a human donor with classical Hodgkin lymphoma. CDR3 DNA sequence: TGTGCCAGCAGCGCTAGCGGGACGGGTGGGGGCACCGGGGAGCTGTTTTTT. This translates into CASSASGTGGGTGELFF.